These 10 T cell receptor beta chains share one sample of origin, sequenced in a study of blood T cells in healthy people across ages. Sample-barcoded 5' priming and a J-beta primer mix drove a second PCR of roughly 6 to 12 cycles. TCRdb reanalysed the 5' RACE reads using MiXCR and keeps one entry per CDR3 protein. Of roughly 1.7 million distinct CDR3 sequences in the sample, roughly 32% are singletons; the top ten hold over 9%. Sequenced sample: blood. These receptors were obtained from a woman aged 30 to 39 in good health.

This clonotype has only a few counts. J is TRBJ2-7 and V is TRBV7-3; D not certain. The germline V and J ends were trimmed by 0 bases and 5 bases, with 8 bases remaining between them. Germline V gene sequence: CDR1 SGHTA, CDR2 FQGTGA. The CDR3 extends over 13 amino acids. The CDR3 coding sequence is TGTGCCAGCAGCTTAACGTCGATGAACGAGCAGTACTTC. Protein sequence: CASSLTSMNEQYF.

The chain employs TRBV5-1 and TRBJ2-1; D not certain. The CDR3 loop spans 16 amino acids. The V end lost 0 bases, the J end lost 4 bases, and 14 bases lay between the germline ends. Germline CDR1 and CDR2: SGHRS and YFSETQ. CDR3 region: CASSLVILPSYNEQFF. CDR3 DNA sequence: TGCGCCAGCAGCTTGGTAATTCTCCCTTCTTACAATGAGCAGTTCTTC.

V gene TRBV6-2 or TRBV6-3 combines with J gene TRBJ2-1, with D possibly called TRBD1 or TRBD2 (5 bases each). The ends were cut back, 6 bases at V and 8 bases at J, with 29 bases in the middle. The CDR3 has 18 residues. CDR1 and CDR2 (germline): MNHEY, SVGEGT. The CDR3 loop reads CASSPKFSGPAGVDEQFF. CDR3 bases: TGTGCCAGCAGCCCCAAGTTCTCGGGGCCCGCGGGTGTGGATGAGCAGTTCTTC.

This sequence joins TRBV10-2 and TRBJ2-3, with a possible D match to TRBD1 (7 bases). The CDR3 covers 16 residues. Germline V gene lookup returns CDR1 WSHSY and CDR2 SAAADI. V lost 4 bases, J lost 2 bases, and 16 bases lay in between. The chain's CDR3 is CASSVPGDRYTDTQYF. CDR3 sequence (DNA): TGCGCCAGCAGTGTTCCGGGGGACAGATACACAGATACGCAGTATTTT.

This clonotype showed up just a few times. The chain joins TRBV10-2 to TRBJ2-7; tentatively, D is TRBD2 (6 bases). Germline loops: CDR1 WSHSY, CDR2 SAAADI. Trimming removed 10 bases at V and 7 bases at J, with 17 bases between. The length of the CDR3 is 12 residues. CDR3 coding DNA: TGCGCCACACGGGACGGACTAATTGAGCAGTACTTC. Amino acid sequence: CATRDGLIEQYF.

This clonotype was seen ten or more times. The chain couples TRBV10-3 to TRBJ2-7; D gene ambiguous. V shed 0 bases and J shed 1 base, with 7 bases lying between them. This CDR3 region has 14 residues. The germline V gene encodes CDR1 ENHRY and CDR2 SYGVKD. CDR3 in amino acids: CAISESAESYEQYF. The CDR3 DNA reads TGTGCCATCAGTGAGTCGGCCGAATCCTACGAGCAGTACTTC.

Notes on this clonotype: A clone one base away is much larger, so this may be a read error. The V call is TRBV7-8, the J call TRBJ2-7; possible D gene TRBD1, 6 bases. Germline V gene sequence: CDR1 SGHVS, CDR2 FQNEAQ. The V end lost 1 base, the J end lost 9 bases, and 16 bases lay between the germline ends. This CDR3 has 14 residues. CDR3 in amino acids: CASSLGLGASRQYF. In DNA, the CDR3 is TGTGCCAGCAGCTTAGGGTTGGGGGCATCGAGGCAGTACTTC.

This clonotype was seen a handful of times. The CDR3, as DNA: TGCGCCATTGGGAATTGGGAGACCCAGTACTTC. Protein sequence: CAIGNWETQYF. The V and J genes are TRBV10-2 and TRBJ2-5; D gene uncertain. V lost 10 bases and J 5 bases, leaving 11 bases between the germline ends. CDR1 WSHSY and CDR2 SAAADI come from the germline V gene. CDR3 length equals 11 residues.

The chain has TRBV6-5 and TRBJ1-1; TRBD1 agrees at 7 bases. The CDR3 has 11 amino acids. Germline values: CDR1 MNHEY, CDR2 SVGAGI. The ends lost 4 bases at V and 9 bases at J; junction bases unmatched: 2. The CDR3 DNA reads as TGTGCCAGCAGTTGGGGACAGCAAGCTTTCTTT. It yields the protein CASSWGQQAFF.

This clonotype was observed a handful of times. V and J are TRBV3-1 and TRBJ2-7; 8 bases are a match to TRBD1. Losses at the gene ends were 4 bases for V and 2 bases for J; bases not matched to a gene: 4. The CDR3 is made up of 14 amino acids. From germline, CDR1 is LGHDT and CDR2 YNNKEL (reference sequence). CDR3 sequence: CASSPTGVPYEQYF. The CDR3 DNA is TGTGCCAGCAGCCCGACAGGGGTCCCCTACGAGCAGTACTTC.